This TCR beta chain was recorded in a study of graft-versus-host responses after intestinal transplantation. Across the study: All recipients were transplanted with multivisceral, liver-intestinal, or isolated intestinal grafts. Study-level results: After transplant, early declines in HvG clones were associated with peak levels of circulating GvH clones. In recipient marrow, GvH clones were found, and some appeared first in ileum or blood.

As regards this clone: Its matching antigen is unknown.

V was trimmed by 4 bases and J by 8 bases, leaving 17 bases between them. From germline, CDR1 is MNHEY and CDR2 SVGAGI. CDR3 size: 15 residues. Sequenced by immunoSEQ multiplex PCR; TCRdb stores in-frame clones only, minus some. The sample holds 40,000 to 55,000 clones, roughly 90% seen once. The receptor's source is a human patient who received an intestinal transplant, so some T cells may come from the graft donor. Sequences were derived from PBMCs, sampled 524 days after transplant. The chain has TRBV6-5 and TRBJ1-4, with a tentative D call TRBD1 (5 bases). The CDR3 nucleotides are TGTGCCAGCAGTTGGGTCGGGGGAGGTTACGAAAAACTGTTTTTT. Protein: CASSWVGGGYEKLFF.